This T cell receptor beta chain is drawn from a study of spatial heterogeneity in lung cancer. Study conclusions and caveats: The authors estimated that approximately 7.3% of tumor T cells were covered for alpha chains and more than 11% for beta chains. Intratumoral expanded alpha and beta TCR counts were found to track tumor mutation counts.

Time point of the sample: sample taken at primary tumor resection. Patients with untreated early-stage non-small cell lung cancer, numbering 72, were the donors. From tumor, nontumor lung or frozen PBMC, whole RNA was taken unsorted for sequencing. Trimming at V came to 3 bases and at J to 8 bases, leaving 6 bases not matched to a gene. Germline CDR1 is SGHKS and CDR2 is YYEKEE (reference sequence). The CDR3 runs 14 residues. Unique molecular identifiers tagged every individual TCR cDNA molecule. TCRdb independently ran MiXCR on the 5' RACE reads; one entry per CDR3 protein. In the table there are over 15,000 distinct CDR3 sequences, about 6.7% of which are singletons. This clonotype was picked up many times. The antigen remains undetermined. Within a library made for alpha chains, this beta chain is off target, and its count is uninformative.

The chain couples TRBV5-5 to TRBJ1-4; 8 bases align to TRBD1. The sequences come from lung tumor tissue, collected at surgery. The clonotype originates from a female donor with early-stage non-small cell lung cancer. For the CDR3, the DNA is TGTGCCAGCAGCTGGACAGGGACAGGAGAAAAACTGTTTTTT. It is translated as CASSWTGTGEKLFF.